The 7 T cell receptor beta chains in this list originate from one sample, sequenced in a study of shared clonotypes between healthy human individuals. Sequencing used immunoSEQ multiplex PCR; TCRdb keeps in-frame clones, though not all of them. The data contain millions of clones, roughly 92% of them singletons. The sample consisted of naive CD4+ T cells sorted from blood. As for subset: CD45RA+ positively selected. Receptors were obtained from a man between 18 and 29 years old in good health.

This clone has only a few counts. This rearrangement joins TRBV4-3 to TRBJ2-6; D uncertain. V lost 6 bases, J lost 4 bases, and 10 bases lay in between. The CDR3 has 14 amino acids. Per germline, CDR1 LGHNA and CDR2 YSLEER. The CDR3 loop is CASRPTTGANVLTF. The CDR3 nucleotides are TGCGCCAGCAGACCGACGACAGGGGCCAACGTCCTGACTTTC.

The rearrangement joins TRBV6-5 to TRBJ1-6; weak D call: TRBD1 (5 bases). Germline loops: CDR1 MNHEY, CDR2 SVGAGI. The CDR3 extends over 13 amino acids. The V gene lost 6 bases and the J gene lost 4 bases, with 7 bases spanning the gap. The CDR3 reads CASRGVYNSPLHF. The CDR3, as DNA: TGTGCCAGCAGGGGGGTATATAATTCACCCCTCCACTTT.

This CDR3 is CASSSSRVQYNEQFF. The CDR3 bases are TGTGCCAGCAGCTCCTCCAGGGTACAGTACAATGAGCAGTTCTTC. V usage is TRBV7-2 and J usage is TRBJ2-1; TRBD1 might be the D (5 bases). Germline CDR1 reads SGHTA; CDR2 reads FQGNSA. Trimming shortened V by 4 bases and J by 4 bases, and 14 bases separated the two germline ends. The CDR3 is 15 amino acids. Full variable domain (outside the CDR3, taken from reference TRBV7-2 and TRBJ2-1): GAGVSQSPSNKVTEKGKDVELRCDPISGHTALYWYRQSLGQGLEFLIYFQGNSAPDKSGLPSDRFSAERTGGSVSTLTIQRTQQEDSAVYLCASSSSRVQYNEQFFGPGTRLTVL.

The chain carries TRBV5-1 and TRBJ2-1; the match to TRBD1 covers 8 bases. The CDR3 has 11 amino acids. J was trimmed by 10 bases and V by 7 bases; bases with no gene match: 4. The germline gives CDR1 SGHRS, CDR2 YFSETQ. The CDR3 spells CASGWTGEQFF. As DNA, the CDR3 is TGCGCCAGCGGTTGGACAGGGGAGCAGTTCTTC.

V is TRBV9 and J is TRBJ2-1; 8 nucleotides agree with TRBD2. With 0 bases clipped from V and 3 bases from J, the junction kept 5 bases outside the gene matches. From germline, CDR1 is SGDLS and CDR2 YYNGEE. CDR3 size: 16 residues. CDR3 residues: CASSVGASGLYNEQFF. The CDR3 coding sequence is TGTGCCAGCAGCGTAGGCGCTAGCGGGCTCTACAATGAGCAGTTCTTC.

This chain joins TRBV2 and TRBJ1-3; D is unclear. V lost 4 bases and J lost 2, with 9 bases in between. CDR1 and CDR2 (germline): SNHLY, FYNNEI. The CDR3 runs to 14 residues. The CDR3 DNA follows: TGTGCCAGCAGTGTTGAGAAGACTGGAAACACCATATATTTT. As protein: CASSVEKTGNTIYF.

The chain combines TRBV7-2 with TRBJ2-1; D is unclear. V was cut by 5 bases and J by 9 bases, with 14 bases left in between. This CDR3 spans 13 amino acids. Germline CDR1 SGHTA, CDR2 FQGNSA. CDR3 nucleotides: TGTGCCAGCAGCCCCGACGTCTTGGGTGAGCAGTTCTTC. Translation gives CASSPDVLGEQFF.